This passage covers 4 T cell receptor beta chains from one sample sequenced in a study of T cell responses to AZD1222 COVID-19 vaccine. Using immunoSEQ multiplex PCR, the repertoire was profiled, and TCRdb retains in-frame clones only, with some absent. The sample includes about 200,000 clones, 85% to 95% of them seen just once. Here the sequenced sample was peripheral blood, taken on day 0 of AZD1222 vaccination. The receptors stem from an adult in good health.

The chain recombines TRBV9 with TRBJ2-3; 11 nucleotides match TRBD2. This CDR3 has 15 residues. Germline V gene data show CDR1 as SGDLS and CDR2 as YYNGEE. J gave up 0 bases and V 6 bases, and 3 bases lay outside the gene matches. The CDR3 reads CASTTSGGSTDTQYF. CDR3 DNA: TGTGCCAGCACTACTAGCGGGGGTAGCACAGATACGCAGTATTTT.

The chain employs TRBV29-1 and TRBJ2-1, with a weak D call TRBD2 (6 bases). Germline-derived CDR1 and CDR2 are SQVTM and ANQGSEA. CDR3 length equals 13 residues. Trimming took off 3 bases at V and 7 bases at J, with 13 bases between the two ends. The CDR3, as DNA: TGCAGCGTTGAGCCCAGCGGAGGGAATGAGCAGTTCTTC. It specifies CSVEPSGGNEQFF.

This chain links TRBV9 with TRBJ1-2; 8 bases are shared with TRBD1. Germline values: CDR1 SGDLS, CDR2 YYNGEE. CDR3 size: 13 residues. V trimming: 3 bases; J trimming: 3 bases; junction bases outside the gene matches: 1. As DNA, the CDR3 is TGTGCCAGCAGCGCGACAGGGGACTATGGCTACACCTTC. It translates to CASSATGDYGYTF.

The chain employs TRBV5-4 and TRBJ1-3; D unclear. The CDR3 spans 14 residues. Germline-derived CDR1 and CDR2 are SGHNT and YYREEE (reference sequence). Trimming removed 2 bases from V and 0 bases from J, with 6 bases in between. In DNA form, the CDR3 reads TGTGCCAGCAGCTTCCCGGGCTCTGGAAACACCATATATTTT. Residues: CASSFPGSGNTIYF.